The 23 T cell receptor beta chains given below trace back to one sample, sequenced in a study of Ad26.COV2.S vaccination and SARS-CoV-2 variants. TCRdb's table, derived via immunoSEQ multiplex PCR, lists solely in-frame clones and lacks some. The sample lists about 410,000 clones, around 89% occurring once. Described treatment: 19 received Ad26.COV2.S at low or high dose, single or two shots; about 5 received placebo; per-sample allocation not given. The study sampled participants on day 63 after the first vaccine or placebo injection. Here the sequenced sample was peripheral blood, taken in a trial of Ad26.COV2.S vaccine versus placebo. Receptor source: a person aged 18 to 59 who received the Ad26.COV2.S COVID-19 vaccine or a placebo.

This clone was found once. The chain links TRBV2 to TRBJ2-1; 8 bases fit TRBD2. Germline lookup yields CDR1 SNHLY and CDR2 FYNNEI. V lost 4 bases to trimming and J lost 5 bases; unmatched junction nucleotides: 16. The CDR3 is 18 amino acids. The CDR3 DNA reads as TGTGCCAGCAGTGCACTTTTGCCGGGGATTAGCGGGGACAATGAGCAGTTCTTC. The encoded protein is CASSALLPGISGDNEQFF.

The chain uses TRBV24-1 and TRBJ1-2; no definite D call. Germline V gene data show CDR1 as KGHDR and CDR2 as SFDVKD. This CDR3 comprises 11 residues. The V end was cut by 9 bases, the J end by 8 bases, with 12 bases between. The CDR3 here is CATSDSWGYTF. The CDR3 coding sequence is TGTGCCACCTCGGACTCGTGGGGCTACACCTTC.

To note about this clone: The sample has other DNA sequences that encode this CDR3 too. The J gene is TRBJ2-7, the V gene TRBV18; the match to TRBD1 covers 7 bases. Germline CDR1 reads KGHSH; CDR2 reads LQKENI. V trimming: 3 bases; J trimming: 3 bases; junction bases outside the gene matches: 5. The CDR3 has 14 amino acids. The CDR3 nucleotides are TGTGCCAGCTCACCGAGACAGGGAGACTACGAGCAGTACTTC. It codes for CASSPRQGDYEQYF.

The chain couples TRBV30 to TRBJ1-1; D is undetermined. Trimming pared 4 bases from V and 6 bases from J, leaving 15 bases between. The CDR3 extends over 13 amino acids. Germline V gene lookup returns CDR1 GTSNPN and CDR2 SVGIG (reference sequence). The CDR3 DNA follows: TGTGCCTGGACGGGTCTTAGGGCGTCTGAAGCTTTCTTT. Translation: CAWTGLRASEAFF. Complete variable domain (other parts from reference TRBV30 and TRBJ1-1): SQTIHQWPATLVQPVGSPLSLECTVEGTSNPNLYWYRQAAGRGLQLLFYSVGIGQISSEVPQNLSASRPQDRQFILSSKKLLLSDSGFYLCAWTGLRASEAFFGQGTRLTVV.

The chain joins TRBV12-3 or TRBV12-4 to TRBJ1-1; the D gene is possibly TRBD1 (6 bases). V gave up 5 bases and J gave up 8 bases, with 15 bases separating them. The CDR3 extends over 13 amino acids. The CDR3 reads CASSTGHRAEAFF. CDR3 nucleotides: TGTGCCAGCAGTACGGGACATCGCGCGGAAGCTTTCTTT.

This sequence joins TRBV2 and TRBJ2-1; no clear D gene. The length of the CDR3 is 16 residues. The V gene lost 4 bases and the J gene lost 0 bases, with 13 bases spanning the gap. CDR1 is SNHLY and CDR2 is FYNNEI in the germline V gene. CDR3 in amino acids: CASSGIRKSSYNEQFF. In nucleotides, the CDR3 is TGTGCCAGCAGTGGGATAAGGAAAAGCTCCTACAATGAGCAGTTCTTC.

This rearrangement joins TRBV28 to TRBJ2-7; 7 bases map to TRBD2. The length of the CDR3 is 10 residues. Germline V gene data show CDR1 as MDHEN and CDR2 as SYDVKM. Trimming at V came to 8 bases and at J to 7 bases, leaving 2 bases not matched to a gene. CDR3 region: CASGREEQYF. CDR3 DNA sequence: TGTGCCAGCGGGAGGGAAGAGCAGTACTTC.

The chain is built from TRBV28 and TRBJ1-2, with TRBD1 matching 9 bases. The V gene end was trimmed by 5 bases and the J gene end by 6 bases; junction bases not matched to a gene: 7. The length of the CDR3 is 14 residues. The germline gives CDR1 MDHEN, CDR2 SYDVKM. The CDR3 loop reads CASSTTGGADGYTF. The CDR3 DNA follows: TGTGCCAGCAGTACAACAGGGGGCGCGGATGGCTACACCTTC.

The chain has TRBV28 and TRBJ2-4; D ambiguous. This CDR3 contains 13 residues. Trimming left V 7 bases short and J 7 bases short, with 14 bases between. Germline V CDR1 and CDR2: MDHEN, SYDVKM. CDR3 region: CASIGGLTNIQYF. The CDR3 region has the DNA TGTGCCAGCATAGGCGGCCTCACGAACATTCAGTACTTC.

The CDR3: CASSLAGGHEQYF. As DNA, the CDR3 is TGTGCCAGCAGCTTAGCGGGAGGACACGAGCAGTACTTC. The chain joins TRBV7-2 to TRBJ2-7; D is possibly TRBD2 (6 bases). Germline assignment: CDR1 SGHTA and CDR2 FQGNSA. This CDR3 region has 13 residues. Trimming stripped 0 bases from V and 5 bases from J, with 8 bases between. The variable domain in full, with the rest retrieved from reference TRBV7-2 and TRBJ2-7, is GAGVSQSPSNKVTEKGKDVELRCDPISGHTALYWYRQSLGQGLEFLIYFQGNSAPDKSGLPSDRFSAERTGGSVSTLTIQRTQQEDSAVYLCASSLAGGHEQYFGPGTRLTVT.

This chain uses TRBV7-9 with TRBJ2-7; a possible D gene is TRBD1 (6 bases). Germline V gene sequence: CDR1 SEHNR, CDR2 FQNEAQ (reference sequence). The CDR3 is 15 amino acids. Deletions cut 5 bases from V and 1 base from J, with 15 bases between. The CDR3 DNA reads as TGTGCCAGCAGCCCCGGACAGACCCTATCCTACGAGCAGTACTTC. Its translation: CASSPGQTLSYEQYF.

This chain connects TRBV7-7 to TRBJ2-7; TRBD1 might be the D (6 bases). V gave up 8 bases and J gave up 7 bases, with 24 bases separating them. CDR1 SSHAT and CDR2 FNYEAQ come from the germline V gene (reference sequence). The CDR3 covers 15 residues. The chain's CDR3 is CASRGGDSPGLEQYF. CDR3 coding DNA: TGTGCCAGCCGAGGGGGTGATAGCCCTGGCTTGGAGCAGTACTTC.

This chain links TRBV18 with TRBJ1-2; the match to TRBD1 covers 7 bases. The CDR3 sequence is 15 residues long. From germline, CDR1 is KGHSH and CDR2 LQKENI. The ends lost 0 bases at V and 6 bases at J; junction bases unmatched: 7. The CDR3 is CASSPPRQGVDGYTF. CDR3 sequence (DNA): TGTGCCAGCTCACCACCCCGACAGGGAGTGGATGGCTACACCTTC.

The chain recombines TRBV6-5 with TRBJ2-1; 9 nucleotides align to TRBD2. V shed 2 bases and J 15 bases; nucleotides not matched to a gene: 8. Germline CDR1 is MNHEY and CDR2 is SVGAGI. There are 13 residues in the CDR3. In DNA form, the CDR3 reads TGTGCCAGCAGTTACATTAGCGGGAGTAGCTGGTTCTTC. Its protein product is CASSYISGSSWFF.

CDR3 sequence reads: CAWRGLAGDGGGELFF. CDR3 coding DNA: TGTGCCTGGAGGGGACTAGCGGGAGATGGGGGCGGGGAGCTGTTTTTT. The V and J genes are TRBV30 and TRBJ2-2, with 14 bases matching TRBD2. J was trimmed by 7 bases and V by 3 bases; bases with no gene match: 7. From germline, CDR1 is GTSNPN and CDR2 SVGIG (reference sequence). The CDR3 totals 16 residues.

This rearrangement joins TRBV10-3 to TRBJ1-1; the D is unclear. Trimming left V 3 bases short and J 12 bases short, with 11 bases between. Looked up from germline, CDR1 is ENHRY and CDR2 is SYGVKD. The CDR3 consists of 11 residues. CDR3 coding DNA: TGTGCCATCAGTGAAACGGGAGCAACTTTCTTT. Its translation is CAISETGATFF.

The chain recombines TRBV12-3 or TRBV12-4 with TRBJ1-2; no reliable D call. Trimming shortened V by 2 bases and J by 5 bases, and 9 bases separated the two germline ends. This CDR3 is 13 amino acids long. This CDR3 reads CASSLSGRYGYTF. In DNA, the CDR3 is TGTGCCAGCAGTTTATCGGGGAGGTATGGCTACACCTTC.

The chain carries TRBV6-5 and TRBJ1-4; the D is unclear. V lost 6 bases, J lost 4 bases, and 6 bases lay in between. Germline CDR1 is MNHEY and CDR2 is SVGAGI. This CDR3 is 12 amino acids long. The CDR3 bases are TGTGCCAGCAGGGCTCATAATGAAAAACTGTTTTTT. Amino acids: CASRAHNEKLFF.

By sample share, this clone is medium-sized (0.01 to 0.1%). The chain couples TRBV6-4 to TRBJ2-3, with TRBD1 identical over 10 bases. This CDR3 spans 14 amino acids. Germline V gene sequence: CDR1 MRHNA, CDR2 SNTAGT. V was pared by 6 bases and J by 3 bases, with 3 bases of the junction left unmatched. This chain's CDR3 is CASRGQGETDTQYF. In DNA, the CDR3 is TGTGCCAGCAGAGGACAGGGGGAAACAGATACGCAGTATTTT.

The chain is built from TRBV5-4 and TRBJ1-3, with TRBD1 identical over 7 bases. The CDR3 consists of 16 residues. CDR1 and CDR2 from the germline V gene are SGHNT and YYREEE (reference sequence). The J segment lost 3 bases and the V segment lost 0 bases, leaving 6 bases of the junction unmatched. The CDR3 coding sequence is TGTGCCAGCAGCTTGGCCTGCAGGGGGGATGGAAACACCATATATTTT. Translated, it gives CASSLACRGDGNTIYF.

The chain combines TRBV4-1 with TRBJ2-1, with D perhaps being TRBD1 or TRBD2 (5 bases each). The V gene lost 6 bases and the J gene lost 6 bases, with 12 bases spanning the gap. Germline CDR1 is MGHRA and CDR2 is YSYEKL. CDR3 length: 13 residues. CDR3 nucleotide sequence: TGCGCCAGCAGGGGGGTAGGGGTCAATGAGCAGTTCTTC. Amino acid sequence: CASRGVGVNEQFF.

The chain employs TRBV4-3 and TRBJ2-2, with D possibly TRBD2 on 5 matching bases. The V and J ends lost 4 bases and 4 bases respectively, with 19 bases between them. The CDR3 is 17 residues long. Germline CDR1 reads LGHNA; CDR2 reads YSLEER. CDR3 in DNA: TGCGCCAGCAGCCGAGGACTGCCGGATAGGAGCACCGGGGAGCTGTTTTTT. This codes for CASSRGLPDRSTGELFF.

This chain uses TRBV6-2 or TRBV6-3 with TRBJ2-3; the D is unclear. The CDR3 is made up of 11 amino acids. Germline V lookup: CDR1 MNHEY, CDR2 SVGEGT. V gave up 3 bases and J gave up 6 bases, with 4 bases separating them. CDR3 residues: CASSYVDTQYF. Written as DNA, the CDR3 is TGTGCCAGCAGTTATGTGGATACGCAGTATTTT.